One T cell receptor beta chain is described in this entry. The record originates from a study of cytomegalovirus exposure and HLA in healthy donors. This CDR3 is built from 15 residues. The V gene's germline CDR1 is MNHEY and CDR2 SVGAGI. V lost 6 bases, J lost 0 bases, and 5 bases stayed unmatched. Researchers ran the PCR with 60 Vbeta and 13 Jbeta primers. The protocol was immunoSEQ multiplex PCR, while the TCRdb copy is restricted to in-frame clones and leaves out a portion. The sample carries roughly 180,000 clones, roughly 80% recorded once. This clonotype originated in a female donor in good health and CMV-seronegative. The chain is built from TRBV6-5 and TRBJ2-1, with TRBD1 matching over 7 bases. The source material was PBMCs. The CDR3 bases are TGTGCCAGCAGGCAGACAGGGAGCTCCTACAATGAGCAGTTCTTC. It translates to CASRQTGSSYNEQFF.